This record concerns one T cell receptor beta chain sequence. Its target is not known. TCRdb reanalysed the reads using MiXCR and keeps one entry per CDR3 protein. The profile shows about 400,000 distinct CDR3 sequences, roughly 34% of them singletons. The sample is drawn from a study of T cell repertoires in cytomegalovirus infection. CDR3 length: 13 amino acids. Looked up from germline, CDR1 is SGHTA and CDR2 is FQGNSA. V was shortened by 5 bases and J by 7 bases, with 13 bases between the two germline ends. Study-wide points: The ex vivo response showed dominance by HLA-C-restricted CMV-specific TCR beta clonotypes. Cumulative frequency of public TCR beta families picked out carriers of CMV plus the relevant HLA.

The TCR was taken from a human donor in good health (CMV status not recorded). Some clones in this sample may be carry-over from other donors' samples. The specimen comprised cultured PBMCs, sampled from culture after CMV antigen stimulation. The chain recombines TRBV7-2 with TRBJ2-3, with D perhaps matching TRBD1 (6 bases). CDR3 in DNA: TGTGCCAGCAGCAACCCAGGGGTTCATACGCAGTATTTT. Its protein product is CASSNPGVHTQYF.